These T cell receptor beta chains were read from a single sample in a study of T cell changes during pregnancy in multiple sclerosis. Assay: immunoSEQ multiplex PCR; the TCRdb copy retains only in-frame clones and omits some. The sample records fewer than 45,000 clones, 85% to 95% being singletons. This material consisted of CD4+ T cells from peripheral blood mononuclear cells, taken in the third trimester of pregnancy. These receptors were taken from a female donor with multiple sclerosis, enrolled in a pregnancy study. CDR3s include the opening cysteine and the closing phenylalanine or tryptophan. A D gene is named only where the DNA matches it firmly. Size tells how often a clone was seen (once, few, many) or the class of an expanded clone, and some rows leave it out.

V	J	size	D	DNA	CDR3
TRBV28	TRBJ1-2	.	.	TGTGCCTCGACGGGGGGCAACTATGGCTACACCTTC	CASTGGNYGYTF
TRBV19	TRBJ2-3	.	TRBD2	TGTGCCAGTAGCCCGGGACTAGCGGGAAACAGAGATACGCAGTATTTT	CASSPGLAGNRDTQYF
TRBV6-4	TRBJ1-1	.	.	TGTGCCAGCAGTGACCTTCCCCTCGGGGGGCACACTGAAGCTTTCTTT	CASSDLPLGGHTEAFF
TRBV7-8	TRBJ2-5	.	TRBD2	TGTGCCAGCAGCTTACCGGGACTAGCGATGGAGACCCAGTACTTC	CASSLPGLAMETQYF
TRBV5-1	TRBJ2-2	.	TRBD1	TGCGCCAGCAGCCAAAGGACAGGGGGGACCGGGGAGCTGTTTTTT	CASSQRTGGTGELFF
TRBV7-8	TRBJ1-6	.	.	TGTGCCAGCAGCTTAGAGGGAGGGCTGGATTCACCCCTCCACTTT	CASSLEGGLDSPLHF
TRBV4-2	TRBJ2-3	once	.	TGTGCCAGCAGCCAAGTTATAGGGGGGGCTCAAGATACGCAGTATTTT	CASSQVIGGAQDTQYF
TRBV27	TRBJ2-2	.	.	TGTGCCAGCAGTTCCTATCTCAGGGGACGGGGCGGGGAGCTGTTTTTT	CASSSYLRGRGGELFF
TRBV4-1	TRBJ2-7	once	TRBD2	TGCGCCAGCAGCCAAGGGGGAGGGTTGGGTTACGAGCAGTACTTC	CASSQGGGLGYEQYF
TRBV30	TRBJ1-1	few	TRBD1	TGTGCCTGGGCTACAGGGGCGAACACTGAAGCTTTCTTT	CAWATGANTEAFF
TRBV6-1	TRBJ2-4	.	TRBD1	TGTGCCAGCACCGTTGGACAGGGGGCGAAAAACATTCAGTACTTC	CASTVGQGAKNIQYF
TRBV14	TRBJ1-2	.	.	TGTGCCAGCAGCCCGCGGTCCTCCTTTAACTATGGCTACACCTTC	CASSPRSSFNYGYTF
TRBV5-1	TRBJ2-6	once	.	TGCGCCAGCAGCCGGGAAGGGGGGGGAACTGGGGCCAACGTCCTGACTTTC	CASSREGGGTGANVLTF
TRBV2	TRBJ2-2	once	.	TGTGCCAGCAGTGAAAAAGGGCGGGCCCTCAACACCGGGGAGCTGTTTTTT	CASSEKGRALNTGELFF
TRBV7-9	TRBJ1-1	.	.	TGTGCCAGCAGCTTAAGACAGCTGAACACTGAAGCTTTCTTT	CASSLRQLNTEAFF
TRBV7-3	TRBJ2-3	.	.	TGTGCCAGCAGCTTAATGTCGACTAGCACAGATACGCAGTATTTT	CASSLMSTSTDTQYF
TRBV4-1	TRBJ2-7	.	.	TGCGCCAGCAGCCAAGATTTGGCCATACCCTACGAGCAGTACTTC	CASSQDLAIPYEQYF
TRBV7-9	TRBJ2-1	.	.	TGTGCCAGCAGCGGTCAGCGGGTTGTATCCTACAATGAGCAGTTCTTC	CASSGQRVVSYNEQFF